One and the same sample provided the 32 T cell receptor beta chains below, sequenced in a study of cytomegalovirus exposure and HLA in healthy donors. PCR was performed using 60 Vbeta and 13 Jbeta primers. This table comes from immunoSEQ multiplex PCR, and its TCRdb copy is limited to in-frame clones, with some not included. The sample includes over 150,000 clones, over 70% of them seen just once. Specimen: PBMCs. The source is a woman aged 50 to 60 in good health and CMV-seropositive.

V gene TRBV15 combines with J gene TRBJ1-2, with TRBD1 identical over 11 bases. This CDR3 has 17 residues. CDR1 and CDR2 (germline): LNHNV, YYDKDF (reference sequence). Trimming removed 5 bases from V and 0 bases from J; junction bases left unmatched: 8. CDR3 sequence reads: CATSRGQGASANYGYTF. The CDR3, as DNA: TGTGCCACCAGCCGCGGACAGGGGGCCTCAGCTAACTATGGCTACACCTTC.

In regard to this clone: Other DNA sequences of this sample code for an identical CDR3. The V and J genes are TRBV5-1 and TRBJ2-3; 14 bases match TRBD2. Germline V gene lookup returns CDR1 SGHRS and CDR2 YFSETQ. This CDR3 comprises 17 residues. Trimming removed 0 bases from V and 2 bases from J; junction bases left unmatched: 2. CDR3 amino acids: CASSLGTSGGSTDTQYF. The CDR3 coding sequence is TGCGCCAGCAGCTTGGGGACTAGCGGGGGGTCCACAGATACGCAGTATTTT.

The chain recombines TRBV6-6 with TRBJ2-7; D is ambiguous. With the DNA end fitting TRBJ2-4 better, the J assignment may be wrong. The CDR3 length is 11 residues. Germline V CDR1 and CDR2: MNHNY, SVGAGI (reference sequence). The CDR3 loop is CASSPRDIQYF. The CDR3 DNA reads TGTGCCAGCAGTCCTCGAGACATTCAGTACTTC.

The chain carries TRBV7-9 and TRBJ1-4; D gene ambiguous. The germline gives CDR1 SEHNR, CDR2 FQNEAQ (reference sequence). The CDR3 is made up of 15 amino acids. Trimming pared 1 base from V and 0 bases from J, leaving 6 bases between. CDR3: CASSLVAPTNEKLFF. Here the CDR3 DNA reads TGTGCCAGCAGCTTAGTCGCGCCAACTAATGAAAAACTGTTTTTT. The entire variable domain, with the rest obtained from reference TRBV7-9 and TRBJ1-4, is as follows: DTGVSQNPRHKITKRGQNVTFRCDPISEHNRLYWYRQTLGQGPEFLTYFQNEAQLEKSRLLSDRFSAERPKGSFSTLEIQRTEQGDSAMYLCASSLVAPTNEKLFFGSGTQLSVL.

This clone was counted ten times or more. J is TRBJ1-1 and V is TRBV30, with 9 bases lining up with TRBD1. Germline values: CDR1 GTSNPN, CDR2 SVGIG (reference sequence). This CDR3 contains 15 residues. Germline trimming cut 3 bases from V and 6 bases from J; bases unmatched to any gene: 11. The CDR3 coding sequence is TGTGCCTGGAGAGACGATACAGGGGGCGAACCTGAAGCTTTCTTT. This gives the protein CAWRDDTGGEPEAFF.

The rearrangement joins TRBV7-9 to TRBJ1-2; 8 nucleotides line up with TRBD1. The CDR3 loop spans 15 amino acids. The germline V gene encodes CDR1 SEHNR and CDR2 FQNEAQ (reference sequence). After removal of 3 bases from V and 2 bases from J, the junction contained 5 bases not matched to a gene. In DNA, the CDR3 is TGTGCCAGCAGCTTGGGGGACAGGATGAACTATGGCTACACCTTC. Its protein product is CASSLGDRMNYGYTF.

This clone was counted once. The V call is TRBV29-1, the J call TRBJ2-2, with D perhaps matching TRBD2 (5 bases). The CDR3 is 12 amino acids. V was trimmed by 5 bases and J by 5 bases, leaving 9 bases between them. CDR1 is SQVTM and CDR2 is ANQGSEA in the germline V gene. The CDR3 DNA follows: TGCAGCGTTCGCCCGGGGACCGGGGAGCTGTTTTTT. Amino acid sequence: CSVRPGTGELFF.

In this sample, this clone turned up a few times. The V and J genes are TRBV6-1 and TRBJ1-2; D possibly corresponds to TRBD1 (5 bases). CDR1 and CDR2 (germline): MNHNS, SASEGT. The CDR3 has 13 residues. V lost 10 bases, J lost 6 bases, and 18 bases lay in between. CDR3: CATSQGYFDGYTF. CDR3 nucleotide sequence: TGTGCCACCAGCCAGGGTTATTTTGATGGCTACACCTTC.

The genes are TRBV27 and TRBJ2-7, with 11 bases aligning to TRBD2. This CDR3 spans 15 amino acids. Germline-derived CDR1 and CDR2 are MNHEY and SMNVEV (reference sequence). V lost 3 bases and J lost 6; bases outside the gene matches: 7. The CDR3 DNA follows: TGTGCCAGCAGTTTGGGCGGGCTAGCGGGGGGCGAGCAGTACTTC. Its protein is CASSLGGLAGGEQYF.

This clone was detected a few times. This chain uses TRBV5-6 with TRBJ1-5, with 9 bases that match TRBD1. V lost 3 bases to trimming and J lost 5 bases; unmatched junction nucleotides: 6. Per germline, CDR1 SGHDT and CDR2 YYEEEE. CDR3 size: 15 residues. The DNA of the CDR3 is TGTGCCAGCAGCTGGAGCGACAGGGGGGATCAGCCCCAGCATTTT. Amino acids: CASSWSDRGDQPQHF.

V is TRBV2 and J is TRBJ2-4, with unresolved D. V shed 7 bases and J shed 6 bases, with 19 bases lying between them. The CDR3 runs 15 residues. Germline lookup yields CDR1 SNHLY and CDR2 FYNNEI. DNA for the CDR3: TGTGCCAGCACCCCTGGGCCAACCCCAAGAAACATTCAGTACTTC. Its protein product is CASTPGPTPRNIQYF.

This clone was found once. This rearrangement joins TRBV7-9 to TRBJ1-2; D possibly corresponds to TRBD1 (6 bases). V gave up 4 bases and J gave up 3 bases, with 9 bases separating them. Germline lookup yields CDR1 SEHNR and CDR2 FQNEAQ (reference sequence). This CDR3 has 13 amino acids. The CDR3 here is CASSSGVDYGYTF. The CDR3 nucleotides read TGTGCCAGCAGCTCAGGGGTGGACTATGGCTACACCTTC. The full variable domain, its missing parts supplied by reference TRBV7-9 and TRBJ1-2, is DTGVSQNPRHKITKRGQNVTFRCDPISEHNRLYWYRQTLGQGPEFLTYFQNEAQLEKSRLLSDRFSAERPKGSFSTLEIQRTEQGDSAMYLCASSSGVDYGYTFGSGTRLTVV.

CDR3 DNA sequence: TGTGCCAGCAGCGTAGGCACTACAGGAACTGAAGCTTTCTTT. Its protein product is CASSVGTTGTEAFF. The V call is TRBV9, the J call TRBJ1-1; tentative D call: TRBD1 (5 bases). The CDR3 is made up of 14 amino acids. The ends were cut back, 0 bases at V and 5 bases at J, with 11 bases in the middle. Germline CDR1 SGDLS, CDR2 YYNGEE. The whole variable domain, remainder taken from reference TRBV9 and TRBJ1-1, is DSGVTQTPKHLITATGQRVTLRCSPRSGDLSVYWYQQSLDQGLQFLIQYYNGEERAKGNILERFSAQQFPDLHSELNLSSLELGDSALYFCASSVGTTGTEAFFGQGTRLTVV.

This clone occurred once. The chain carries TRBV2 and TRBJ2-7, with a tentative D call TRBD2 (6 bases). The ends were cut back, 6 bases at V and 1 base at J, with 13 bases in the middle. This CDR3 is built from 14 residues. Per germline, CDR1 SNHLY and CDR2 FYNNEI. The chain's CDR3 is CASSTAAGSYEQYF. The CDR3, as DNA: TGTGCCAGCAGCACAGCGGCGGGATCCTACGAGCAGTACTTC.

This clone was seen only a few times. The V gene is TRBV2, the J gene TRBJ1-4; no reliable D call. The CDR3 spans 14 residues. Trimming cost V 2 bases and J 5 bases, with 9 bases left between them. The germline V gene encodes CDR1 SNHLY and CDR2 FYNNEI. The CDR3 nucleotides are TGTGCCAGCAGTGAATCTCCGTCGAATGAAAAACTGTTTTTT. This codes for CASSESPSNEKLFF.

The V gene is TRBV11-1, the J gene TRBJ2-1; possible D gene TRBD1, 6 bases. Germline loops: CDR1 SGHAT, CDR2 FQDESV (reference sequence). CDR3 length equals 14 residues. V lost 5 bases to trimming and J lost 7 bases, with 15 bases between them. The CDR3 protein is CASSLPAGANEQFF. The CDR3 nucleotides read TGTGCCAGCAGCCTCCCGGCAGGGGCGAATGAGCAGTTCTTC.

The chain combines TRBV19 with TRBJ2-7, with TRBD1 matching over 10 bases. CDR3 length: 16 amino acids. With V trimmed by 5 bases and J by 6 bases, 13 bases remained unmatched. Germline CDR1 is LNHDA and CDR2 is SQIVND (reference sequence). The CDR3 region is CASSPRDRGPASEQYF. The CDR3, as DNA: TGTGCCAGTAGTCCCCGGGACAGGGGTCCAGCTTCCGAGCAGTACTTC.

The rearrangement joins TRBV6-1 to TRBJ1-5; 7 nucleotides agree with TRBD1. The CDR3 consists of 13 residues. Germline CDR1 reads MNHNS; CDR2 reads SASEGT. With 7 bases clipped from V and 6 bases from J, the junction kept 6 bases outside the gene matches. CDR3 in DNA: TGTGCCAGCAAAGAGACAGGGAGTCAGCCCCAGCATTTT. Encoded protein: CASKETGSQPQHF.

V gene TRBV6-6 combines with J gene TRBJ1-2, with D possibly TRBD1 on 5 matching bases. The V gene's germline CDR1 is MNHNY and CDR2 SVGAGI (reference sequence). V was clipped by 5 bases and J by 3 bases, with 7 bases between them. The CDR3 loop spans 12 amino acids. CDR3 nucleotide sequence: TGTGCCAGCAGTAAGGGGTACTATGGCTACACCTTC. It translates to CASSKGYYGYTF.

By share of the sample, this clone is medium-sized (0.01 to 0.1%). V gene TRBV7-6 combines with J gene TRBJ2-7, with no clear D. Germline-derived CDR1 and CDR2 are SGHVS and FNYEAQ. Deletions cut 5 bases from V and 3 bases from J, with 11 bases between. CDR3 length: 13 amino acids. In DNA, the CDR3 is TGTGCCAGCAGCCCCGGTCCCAACTACGAGCAGTACTTC. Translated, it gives CASSPGPNYEQYF.

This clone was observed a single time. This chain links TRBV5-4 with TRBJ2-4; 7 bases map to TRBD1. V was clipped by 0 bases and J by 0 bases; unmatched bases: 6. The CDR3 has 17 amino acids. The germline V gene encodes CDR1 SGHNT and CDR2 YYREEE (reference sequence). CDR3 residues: CASSLGGTELAKNIQYF. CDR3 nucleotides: TGTGCCAGCAGCTTGGGAGGGACAGAGCTAGCCAAAAACATTCAGTACTTC. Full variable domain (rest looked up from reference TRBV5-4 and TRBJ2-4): ETGVTQSPTHLIKTRGQQVTLRCSSQSGHNTVSWYQQALGQGPQFIFQYYREEENGRGNFPPRFSGLQFPNYSSELNVNALELDDSALYLCASSLGGTELAKNIQYFGAGTRLSVL.

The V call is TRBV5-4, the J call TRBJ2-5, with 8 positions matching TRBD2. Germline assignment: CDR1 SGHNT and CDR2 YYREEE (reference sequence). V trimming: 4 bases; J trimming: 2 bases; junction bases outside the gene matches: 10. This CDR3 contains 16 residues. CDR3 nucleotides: TGTGCCAGCAGCGAATTGACGGGGGGGGAGCAAGAGACCCAGTACTTC. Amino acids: CASSELTGGEQETQYF.

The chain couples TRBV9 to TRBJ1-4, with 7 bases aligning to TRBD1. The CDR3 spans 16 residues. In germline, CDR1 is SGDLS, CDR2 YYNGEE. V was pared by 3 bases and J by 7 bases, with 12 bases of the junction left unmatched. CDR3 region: CASSATSDRPTEKLFF. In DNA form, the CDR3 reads TGTGCCAGCAGCGCCACGTCGGACAGGCCGACTGAAAAACTGTTTTTT.

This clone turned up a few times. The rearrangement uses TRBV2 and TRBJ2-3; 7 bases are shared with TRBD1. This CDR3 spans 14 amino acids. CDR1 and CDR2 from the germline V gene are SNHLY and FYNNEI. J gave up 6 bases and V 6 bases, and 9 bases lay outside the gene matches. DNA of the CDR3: TGTGCCAGCAGGCGACAGGGAGACGGGGATACGCAGTATTTT. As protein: CASRRQGDGDTQYF.

CDR3 coding DNA: TGTGCCAGTAGTAGATCAGACAGGGAAGGAAATCGGTACTTC. Its translation: CASSRSDREGNRYF. This sequence joins TRBV19 and TRBJ2-7; 7 bases line up with TRBD1. The CDR3 contains 14 residues. Germline values: CDR1 LNHDA, CDR2 SQIVND (reference sequence). Unmatched junction bases numbered 15, after V lost 4 bases and J lost 12 bases.

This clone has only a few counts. CDR3 coding DNA: TGTGCCAGCAGTTCCCGGACAGGAGGCCCTGAAGCTTTCTTT. It yields the protein CASSSRTGGPEAFF. The chain employs TRBV6-5 and TRBJ1-1, with 7 bases aligning to TRBD1. V lost 4 bases to trimming and J lost 6 bases; unmatched junction nucleotides: 8. CDR3 size: 14 residues. Per germline, CDR1 MNHEY and CDR2 SVGAGI.

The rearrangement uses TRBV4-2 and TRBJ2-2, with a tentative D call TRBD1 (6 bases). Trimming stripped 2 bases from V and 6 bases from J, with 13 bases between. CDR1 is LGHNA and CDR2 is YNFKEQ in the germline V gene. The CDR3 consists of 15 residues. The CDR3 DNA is TGTGCCAGCAGCCAACATACAGGGAATCCCGGGGAGCTGTTTTTT. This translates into CASSQHTGNPGELFF.

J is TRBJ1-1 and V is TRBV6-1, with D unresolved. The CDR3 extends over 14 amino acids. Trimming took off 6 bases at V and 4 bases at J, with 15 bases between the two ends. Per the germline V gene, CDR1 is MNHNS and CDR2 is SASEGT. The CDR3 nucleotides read TGTGCCAGCAGGGAACTAACATCGGGCACTGAAGCTTTCTTT. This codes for CASRELTSGTEAFF.

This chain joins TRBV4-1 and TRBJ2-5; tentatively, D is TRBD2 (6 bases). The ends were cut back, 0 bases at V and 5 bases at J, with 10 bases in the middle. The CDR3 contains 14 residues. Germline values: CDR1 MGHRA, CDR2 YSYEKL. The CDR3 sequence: CASSQETSRETQYF. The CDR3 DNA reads TGCGCCAGCAGCCAAGAGACTAGTAGGGAGACCCAGTACTTC.

For the CDR3, the DNA is TGTGCCAGCAGCAGTGCTAGCGGGGGGCAAGAGACCCAGTACTTC. This encodes CASSSASGGQETQYF. V is TRBV5-4 and J is TRBJ2-5; 11 bases match TRBD2. CDR1 and CDR2 from the germline V gene are SGHNT and YYREEE (reference sequence). The CDR3 extends over 15 amino acids. V was clipped by 4 bases and J by 2 bases; unmatched bases: 4.

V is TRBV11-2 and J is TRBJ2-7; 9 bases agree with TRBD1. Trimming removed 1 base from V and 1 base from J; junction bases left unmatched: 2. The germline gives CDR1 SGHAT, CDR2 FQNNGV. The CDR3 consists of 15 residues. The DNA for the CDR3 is TGTGCCAGCAGCTTAGTACAGGGGGCATCCTACGAGCAGTACTTC. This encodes CASSLVQGASYEQYF.

CDR3 DNA sequence: TGCAGCTACAGGGGGGGCGAAAAACTGTTTTTT. This sequence encodes CSYRGGEKLFF. V and J are TRBV20-1 and TRBJ1-4, with TRBD1 identical over 8 bases. Germline CDR1 is DFQATT and CDR2 is SNEGSKA (reference sequence). The CDR3 loop spans 11 amino acids.